Listed below are T cell receptor beta chains from one sample, sequenced in a study of control samples from healthy donors and cancer patients. The protocol was immunoSEQ multiplex PCR, while the TCRdb copy is restricted to in-frame clones and leaves out a portion. The sample contains more than 95,000 clones, around 88% of which appear only once. The source material was PBMCs. The receptor set was obtained from a man aged 55 to 70 with lung cancer. The CDR3 runs from the conserved cysteine through the conserved F or W. A D gene is named only where the DNA matches it firmly. Not every row has a clone size; where given, it reads once, few, many or a size class.

size,J,D,V,DNA,CDR3
NA,TRBJ1-6,TRBD1,TRBV5-4,TGTGCCAGCAGCTTACCGGGACAGGGGGCATCACCCCTCCACTTT,CASSLPGQGASPLHF
once,TRBJ2-2,NA,TRBV6-5,TGTGCCAGCATTCGCGGGACAATTAACACCGGGGAGCTGTTTTTT,CASIRGTINTGELFF
NA,TRBJ1-6,NA,TRBV7-3,TGTGCCAGCAGCCCGACCGGGTCAGATAATTCACCCCTCCACTTT,CASSPTGSDNSPLHF
NA,TRBJ2-7,NA,TRBV27,TGTGCCAGCAGTTTATCAGCAGGGATGGGCTACGAGCAGTACTTC,CASSLSAGMGYEQYF
NA,TRBJ1-2,NA,TRBV24-1,TGTGCCACCAGTGACTTCGGGACACCCCGGCATGGCTACACCTTC,CATSDFGTPRHGYTF
NA,TRBJ1-3,NA,TRBV11-3,TGTGCCAGCAGCTTAGTTGAAAACACCATATATTTT,CASSLVENTIYF
NA,TRBJ2-2,TRBD2,TRBV23-1,TGCGCCAGCAGTCAATCTGTCCTAGCGGGGCTGAACACCGGGGAGCTGTTTTTT,CASSQSVLAGLNTGELFF
NA,TRBJ2-1,NA,TRBV29-1,TGCAGCTCCGGGGACGGTTACAATGAGCAGTTCTTC,CSSGDGYNEQFF
NA,TRBJ2-5,TRBD1,TRBV13,TGTGCCAGCAGCTCAGTTTTTGACAGGGGAGGAGAGACCCAGTACTTC,CASSSVFDRGGETQYF
many,TRBJ1-6,NA,TRBV27,TGTGCCAGCAGTTTAGATGCACGGTATAATTCACCCCTCCACTTT,CASSLDARYNSPLHF
few,TRBJ2-2,TRBD1,TRBV7-2,TGTGCCAGCAGCTTAGTCGGGACAGGAAACACCGGGGAGCTGTTTTTT,CASSLVGTGNTGELFF
NA,TRBJ2-7,TRBD1,TRBV13,TGTGCCAGCAGCTTATATGGACAGGGGGTAGACTACGAGCAGTACTTC,CASSLYGQGVDYEQYF
once,TRBJ1-2,NA,TRBV6-2/TRBV6-3,TGTGCCAGCAGTGACCCTGTAAAGGCACACCCGGCAGGTGGCTACACCTTC,CASSDPVKAHPAGGYTF
NA,TRBJ2-3,NA,TRBV24-1,TGTGCCACCAGCCCACGCGGGGGCCTCGCGGGAGATACGCAGTATTTT,CATSPRGGLAGDTQYF
NA,TRBJ1-1,NA,TRBV29-1,TGCAGCGTTTCCCTCACAGAACGTACTGAAGCTTTCTTT,CSVSLTERTEAFF
few,TRBJ2-3,TRBD2,TRBV15,TGTGCCACCAGCGTCCAGCGGGGGGGCAAAGATACGCAGTATTTT,CATSVQRGGKDTQYF
NA,TRBJ1-4,NA,TRBV5-1,TGCGCCAGCAGCTTACAGGGTAATGAAAAACTGTTTTTT,CASSLQGNEKLFF
NA,TRBJ1-2,NA,TRBV2,TGTGCCAGCAGCCCCTCCGGACGGCGGGGGTATGGCTACACCTTC,CASSPSGRRGYGYTF
NA,TRBJ1-4,NA,TRBV7-9,TGTGCCAGCAGCTTAGTCGCGGGCGAGGGAAAACTGTTTTTT,CASSLVAGEGKLFF
NA,TRBJ2-3,TRBD2,TRBV11-3,TGTGCCAGCAGCTTAGATATTAGCGGGGGAACAGATACGCAGTATTTT,CASSLDISGGTDTQYF
NA,TRBJ1-6,TRBD1,TRBV18,TGTGCCAGCTCTCGACAGGGGGGGCGAGCTCTCCATAATTCACCCCTCCACTTT,CASSRQGGRALHNSPLHF
NA,TRBJ2-5,NA,TRBV12-3/TRBV12-4,TGTGCCAGCAGTTTTGGTCTAGGGACCCAGTACTTC,CASSFGLGTQYF
NA,TRBJ1-2,TRBD1,TRBV15,TGTGCCACCAGGCAGGACAGGAACTATGGCTACACCTTC,CATRQDRNYGYTF
NA,TRBJ1-6,NA,TRBV6-5,TGTGCCAGCAGTTACAAGGGATTCGGTAATTCACCCCTCCACTTT,CASSYKGFGNSPLHF
NA,TRBJ1-1,TRBD1,TRBV4-1,TGCGCCAGCACTCCCATGGACAGGGGCACTGAAGCTTTCTTT,CASTPMDRGTEAFF
few,TRBJ1-4,NA,TRBV5-1,TGCGCCAGCGGTTCCGGACCCCTAGGGGAAAAACTGTTTTTT,CASGSGPLGEKLFF
NA,TRBJ1-1,TRBD1,TRBV4-1,TGCGCCAGCAGCCGTATGCAGGGGGTCATGAACACTGAAGCTTTCTTT,CASSRMQGVMNTEAFF